This T cell receptor beta chain was sequenced for a study of blood T cell repertoires in COVID-19. Overall study: Whether acute or convalescent, the COVID-19 samples came from the United States, Italy and Spain. PBMCs, B-cell-depleted T cells, or T cells provided the cDNA or gDNA that made up the material.

CDR3 size: 14 residues. Under the authors' procedure: Estimates of nucleated cell counts were drawn from the amplification of reference gene primers. Produced via immunoSEQ multiplex PCR; TCRdb's table is partial and in-frame only. V and J calls and clone size are as listed in that table; D and trimming were resolved from the DNA. The data show about 100,000 clones, with approximately 86% seen just once and 4.5% to 6.5% held by the top ten. The chain is built from TRBV21-1 and TRBJ2-5; the table names TRBD1, a call not compared with the DNA. TRBV21-1 is tagged as a pseudogene. Sequenced material: peripheral blood. This clonotype was obtained from a human donor in a cohort sampled during active COVID-19. CDR3 bases: TGTGCCAGCAGCAAAGTGTGGCAGGGGAAGACCCAGTACTTC. Protein sequence: CASSKVWQGKTQYF.